Listed here are 27 T cell receptor beta chains from one sample, sequenced in a study of tumor-infiltrating lymphocytes in oesophageal squamous cell carcinoma. TCRdb fed the PCR reads into MiXCR, producing one record per CDR3 protein. The data hold roughly 16,000 distinct CDR3 sequences, with 40% to 55% observed a single time. The sequenced sample was normal esophageal tissue next to the tumor. Source of these receptors: a female donor with esophageal squamous cell carcinoma.

The chain has TRBV5-1 and TRBJ2-7; a possible D gene is TRBD1 (5 bases). V was shortened by 3 bases and J by 2 bases, with 12 bases between the two germline ends. The V gene's germline CDR1 is SGHRS and CDR2 YFSETQ. The CDR3 contains 14 residues. CDR3 DNA: TGCGCCAGCAGCTCAGACAGCTATACCTACGAGCAGTACTTC. Its translation: CASSSDSYTYEQYF.

The gene calls are TRBV24-1 and TRBJ2-5; D is tentatively TRBD1 or TRBD2 (6 bases each). The CDR3 is 15 residues long. Germline CDR1 and CDR2: KGHDR and SFDVKD. Trimming stripped 0 bases from V and 3 bases from J, with 10 bases between. The CDR3 loop reads CATSDLRGAEETQYF. The CDR3 bases are TGTGCCACCAGTGATTTGAGGGGGGCGGAAGAGACCCAGTACTTC.

The chain joins TRBV7-8 to TRBJ2-1; D is unresolved. The closer fit of TRBJ2-5 to the DNA end suggests the J call may be wrong. This CDR3 comprises 13 residues. Germline V lookup: CDR1 SGHVS, CDR2 FQNEAQ. The CDR3 here is CASSFSGQETQYF. The CDR3 nucleotides are TGTGCCAGCAGCTTTTCTGGGCAAGAGACCCAGTACTTC.

V usage is TRBV9 and J usage is TRBJ2-2; D may be TRBD2 (6 bases). The CDR3 has 13 amino acids. The V end lost 4 bases, the J end lost 8 bases, and 12 bases lay between the germline ends. Per the germline V gene, CDR1 is SGDLS and CDR2 is YYNGEE. CDR3: CASSPGGRGELFF. CDR3 nucleotides: TGTGCCAGCAGCCCCGGGGGACGAGGGGAGCTGTTTTTT.

This clonotype was recorded a few times. The chain joins TRBV12-3 or TRBV12-4 to TRBJ2-3; tentative D call: TRBD1 (5 bases). V was trimmed by 7 bases and J by 2 bases, leaving 16 bases between them. The CDR3 contains 15 residues. The CDR3 nucleotides are TGTGCCAGCACCTCACAGGCCGGAAACACAGATACGCAGTATTTT. Amino acid sequence: CASTSQAGNTDTQYF.

This clonotype showed up many times. The genes are TRBV24-1 and TRBJ2-3; D call uncertain. Trimming cost V 2 bases and J 2 bases, with 16 bases left between them. The CDR3 is 17 residues long. The germline CDR1 and CDR2 sequences are KGHDR and SFDVKD. DNA for the CDR3: TGTGCCACCAGTGATTCTGCTCGGACGGAAGACACAGATACGCAGTATTTT. Encoded protein: CATSDSARTEDTDTQYF.

This clonotype was found a few times. The CDR3 ends on some other residue instead of the conserved phenylalanine or tryptophan, so this is likely a read error. The DNA is omitted, as the CDR3 cannot be located on it reliably, and the CDR3 follows TCRdb's listing. The chain links TRBV10-3 to TRBJ2-7; the table's D call of TRBD1 was not tested on the DNA. The length of the CDR3 is 17 amino acids, counting both ends. Germline V CDR1 and CDR2: ENHRY, SYGVKD. The CDR3 spells CAISVKDRDNYGYTFGS.

This clonotype showed up just a few times. The V call is TRBV4-3, the J call TRBJ1-1, with 9 bases aligning to TRBD1. The CDR3 sequence is 14 residues long. Trimming removed 4 bases from V and 3 bases from J; junction bases left unmatched: 3. CDR1 LGHNA and CDR2 YSLEER come from the germline V gene. The CDR3 bases are TGCGCCAGCAGCCGACAGGGGGGGGACACTGAAGCTTTCTTT. This encodes CASSRQGGDTEAFF.

V gene TRBV6-1 combines with J gene TRBJ2-1; D ambiguous. This CDR3 spans 15 amino acids. In germline, CDR1 is MNHNS, CDR2 SASEGT. Trimming took off 2 bases at V and 3 bases at J, with 11 bases between the two ends. The CDR3 reads CASSEKGGFYNEQFF. Written as DNA, the CDR3 is TGTGCCAGCAGTGAAAAAGGTGGGTTCTACAATGAGCAGTTCTTC.

The rearrangement links TRBV7-2 to TRBJ2-3; 8 bases line up with TRBD2. The CDR3 loop spans 16 amino acids. V lost 3 bases to trimming and J lost 3 bases; unmatched junction nucleotides: 8. In germline, CDR1 is SGHTA, CDR2 FQGNSA. The CDR3 DNA reads as TGTGCCAGCAGCTTCGTAGCGGGGAGCTGGACAGATACGCAGTATTTT. The encoded protein is CASSFVAGSWTDTQYF.

The chain has TRBV7-3 and TRBJ2-4; 8 bases line up with TRBD1. Gene TRBJ2-7 matches the end of the DNA better, so the J call may be wrong. The V gene's germline CDR1 is SGHTA and CDR2 FQGTGA. CDR3 length: 14 amino acids. The CDR3 DNA reads TGTGCCAGCAGCATCGGACAGGGAACCTACGAGCAGTACTTC. It translates to CASSIGQGTYEQYF.

This sequence joins TRBV6-6 and TRBJ2-7; D gene uncertain. Trimming left V 5 bases short and J 4 bases short, with 18 bases between. The germline V gene encodes CDR1 MNHNY and CDR2 SVGAGI (reference sequence). The CDR3 is made up of 15 amino acids. The CDR3 DNA follows: TGTGCCAGCAGTGGCTTGACAAACCACCGGTACGAGCAGTACTTC. Translating gives CASSGLTNHRYEQYF.

This clonotype showed up many times. V gene TRBV19 combines with J gene TRBJ2-2; 8 nucleotides line up with TRBD2. This CDR3 has 14 amino acids. Trimming cost V 7 bases and J 4 bases; bases outside gene matches: 5. Germline V gene lookup returns CDR1 LNHDA and CDR2 SQIVND (reference sequence). CDR3 protein: CASNSGTPTGELFF. The CDR3 region has the DNA TGTGCCAGTAATAGCGGGACTCCCACCGGGGAGCTGTTTTTT.

This clonotype was counted a few times. The rearrangement uses TRBV28 and TRBJ2-1, with 7 bases fitting TRBD1. TRBJ2-7 matches the DNA end more closely, so the J call is doubtful. Germline V CDR1 and CDR2: MDHEN, SYDVKM. This CDR3 region has 13 residues. The chain's CDR3 is CASRGQSRYEQYF. The CDR3 bases are TGTGCCAGCAGGGGACAGTCTCGCTACGAGCAGTACTTC.

This clonotype was detected many times. This sequence joins TRBV12-3 or TRBV12-4 and TRBJ2-2; a possible D gene is TRBD1 (6 bases). This CDR3 region has 15 residues. Trimming took 5 bases from V and 7 from J, leaving 17 bases between them. Here the CDR3 DNA reads TGTGCCAGCAGTAAACAGGGAATTCGAGGCGGGGAGCTGTTTTTT. The encoded protein is CASSKQGIRGGELFF.

This clonotype turned up a few times. It may be a read error: a sequence one base away is much more abundant. The conserved phenylalanine or tryptophan normally closing the CDR3 is absent here, so this likely arose from a read error. The V gene is TRBV12-3 or TRBV12-4, the J gene TRBJ2-7; D is unresolved. The CDR3 totals 13 residues. Trimming removed 5 bases at V and 4 bases at J, with 12 bases between. The DNA for the CDR3 is TGTGCCAGCAGTCCCCGGGCCTTTTACGAGCAGTACTTG. This encodes CASSPRAFYEQYL.

V gene TRBV7-3 combines with J gene TRBJ1-4, with TRBD1 identical over 7 bases. Germline lookup yields CDR1 SGHTA and CDR2 FQGTGA. The length of the CDR3 is 15 residues. The trim removed 6 bases at V and 6 bases at J, leaving 10 bases unmatched. In DNA, the CDR3 is TGTGCCAGCAGTTTGAGACAGGGAAGGGATGAAAAACTGTTTTTT. This gives the protein CASSLRQGRDEKLFF.

The V and J genes are TRBV7-2 and TRBJ2-1, with D perhaps matching TRBD2 (7 bases). With the DNA end fitting TRBJ2-7 better, the J assignment may be wrong. Germline CDR1 SGHTA, CDR2 FQGNSA. The CDR3 is 16 residues long. The CDR3 region is CASSLDGGGRPYEQYF. Written as DNA, the CDR3 is TGTGCCAGCAGCTTAGATGGGGGCGGGAGACCCTACGAGCAGTACTTC.

The chain is built from TRBV6-4 and TRBJ1-2; TRBD1 is a possible D gene (5 bases). Germline V gene sequence: CDR1 MRHNA, CDR2 SNTAGT. The V end lost 7 bases, the J end lost 6 bases, and 21 bases lay between the germline ends. The CDR3 loop spans 15 amino acids. DNA of the CDR3: TGTGCCAGCACGTTTGAATTCCGGGGCTCCCATGGCTACACCTTC. Its translation is CASTFEFRGSHGYTF.

This clonotype appeared many times. The V gene is TRBV28, the J gene TRBJ2-7; a weak D match, TRBD2 (6 bases). V was pared by 2 bases and J by 12 bases, with 17 bases between. Germline V gives CDR1 MDHEN, CDR2 SYDVKM. CDR3 size: 13 residues. The CDR3 DNA reads TGTGCCAGCAGTTTAGGGTCTTGGTCGGGACTGTACTTC. It codes for CASSLGSWSGLYF.

By sample fraction, this clonotype is medium-sized (0.01 to 0.1%). J is TRBJ1-5 and V is TRBV28; TRBD1 is a possible D gene (5 bases). The germline V gene has CDR1 MDHEN and CDR2 SYDVKM. V was shortened by 6 bases and J by 5 bases, with 11 bases between the two germline ends. The CDR3 extends over 13 amino acids. CDR3 amino acids: CASRLGTYQPQHF. The CDR3 DNA reads TGTGCCAGCAGGCTTGGGACTTATCAGCCCCAGCATTTT. The variable domain in full, with the rest retrieved from reference TRBV28 and TRBJ1-5, is DVKVTQSSRYLVKRTGEKVFLECVQDMDHENMFWYRQDPGLGLRLIYFSYDVKMKEKGDIPEGYSVSREKKERFSLILESASTNQTSMYLCASRLGTYQPQHFGDGTRLSIL.

This chain connects TRBV15 to TRBJ2-1; D not certain. This CDR3 has 19 residues. Trimming cost V 0 bases and J 3 bases, with 21 bases left between them. Germline V gene data show CDR1 as LNHNV and CDR2 as YYDKDF (reference sequence). The CDR3 DNA sequence: TGTGCCACCAGCAGAGATGACTTACTCGTGGGTAGGCGCTACAATGAGCAGTTCTTC. Protein product: CATSRDDLLVGRRYNEQFF.

In its sample, this clonotype was seen a few times. A read error may be the cause here, since a much bigger clone is one base away. The rearrangement links TRBV7-3 to TRBJ2-3; a possible D gene is TRBD2 (5 bases). V was shortened by 0 bases and J by 14 bases, with 12 bases between the two germline ends. Germline V gene sequence: CDR1 SGHTA, CDR2 FQGTGA. The CDR3 sequence is 12 residues long. CDR3 nucleotides: TGTGCCAGCAGCTTAACTCCCGGGGAGCTGTATTTT. Translation: CASSLTPGELYF.

The gene calls are TRBV28 and TRBJ2-3; possible D gene TRBD2, 6 bases. From germline, CDR1 is MDHEN and CDR2 SYDVKM. Trimming left V 1 base short and J 5 bases short, with 10 bases between. The CDR3 loop spans 14 amino acids. Here the CDR3 DNA reads TGTGCCAGCAGTTTATCTGTAGCGGAAGATACGCAGTATTTT. It is translated as CASSLSVAEDTQYF.

This chain links TRBV7-9 with TRBJ2-1, with TRBD1 as a possible D gene (5 bases). The end of the DNA fits TRBJ1-2 better, so the J call may be wrong. CDR3 length: 13 residues. In germline, CDR1 is SEHNR, CDR2 FQNEAQ (reference sequence). The CDR3 nucleotides read TGTGCCAGCAGCTTTGCAGGGTACTATGGCTACACCTTC. Its translation is CASSFAGYYGYTF.

This clonotype has more than one count but fewer than ten. A much larger clone lies one base from this, so it may be a read error. This chain connects TRBV27 to TRBJ2-7, with 9 bases matching TRBD1. CDR1 and CDR2 (germline): MNHEY, SMNVEV (reference sequence). The CDR3 length is 18 residues. Trimming took 5 bases from V and 7 from J; bases not matched to a gene: 21. CDR3 sequence reads: CASSTPPRTGELTIEQYF. The CDR3 DNA reads TGTGCCAGCAGTACCCCCCCCCGGACAGGGGAACTTACTATTGAGCAGTACTTC.

As for this clonotype: Without the conserved terminal phenylalanine or tryptophan, this CDR3 likely stems from a read error. No DNA is shown, since the ends of the CDR3 on it are uncertain; the CDR3 is the one TCRdb lists. The chain employs TRBV7-4 and TRBJ2-5. Germline assignment: CDR1 SGHVT and CDR2 SQSDAQ. 13 amino acids form the CDR3, both terminal residues included. The CDR3 protein is CASSLEGGYTFGS.